Below, 16 T cell receptor beta chains from the same sample are listed, as sequenced in a study of blood T cell repertoires in COVID-19. Method: immunoSEQ multiplex PCR; TCRdb's copy keeps in-frame clones and lacks some. The repertoire has 75,000 to 100,000 clones, 88% of them found once; the top ten carry approximately 7.3%. The material sequenced was peripheral blood. These receptors were taken from a man between 65 and 85 years old with acute or convalescent COVID-19.

This chain joins TRBV2 and TRBJ2-5; no reliable D call. Per the germline V gene, CDR1 is SNHLY and CDR2 is FYNNEI. The length of the CDR3 is 13 residues. Deletions cut 6 bases from V and 2 bases from J, with 10 bases between. The chain's CDR3 is CASSLTMQETQYF. The CDR3 DNA follows: TGTGCCAGCAGCCTCACTATGCAAGAGACCCAGTACTTC. Together with reference TRBV2 and TRBJ2-5, the CDR3 gives the full variable domain: EPEVTQTPSHQVTQMGQEVILRCVPISNHLYFYWYRQILGQKVEFLVSFYNNEISEKSEIFDDQFSVERPDGSNFTLKIRSTKLEDSAMYFCASSLTMQETQYFGPGTRLLVL.

This sequence joins TRBV6-2 or TRBV6-3 and TRBJ2-2, with TRBD2 matching 13 bases. This CDR3 is built from 15 residues. In germline, CDR1 is MNHEY, CDR2 SVGEGT. V was clipped by 6 bases and J by 4 bases; unmatched bases: 2. The CDR3 spells CASSTSGRGTGELFF. CDR3 nucleotides: TGTGCCAGCAGCACTAGCGGGAGGGGCACCGGGGAGCTGTTTTTT.

The chain carries TRBV4-1 and TRBJ2-4; 8 bases fit TRBD1. The CDR3 extends over 17 amino acids. V shed 3 bases and J 2 bases; nucleotides not matched to a gene: 9. The germline V gene encodes CDR1 MGHRA and CDR2 YSYEKL. The CDR3 spells CASSQLPSRGPKNIQYF. CDR3 bases: TGCGCCAGCAGCCAGCTACCCAGCAGGGGGCCCAAAAACATTCAGTACTTC.

This chain joins TRBV12-3 or TRBV12-4 and TRBJ2-1, with a possible D match to TRBD2 (6 bases). V dropped 6 bases and J dropped 8 bases, with 14 bases sitting between them. CDR3 length equals 13 residues. For the CDR3, the DNA is TGTGCCAGCAGGGGGACCCCGGGAGATGAGCAGTTCTTC. This sequence encodes CASRGTPGDEQFF.

V usage is TRBV7-9 and J usage is TRBJ2-7; 7 bases are a match to TRBD1. The CDR3 spans 14 residues. V shed 6 bases, J shed 0 bases, and the junction held 5 bases outside the gene matches. Looked up from germline, CDR1 is SEHNR and CDR2 is FQNEAQ (reference sequence). The CDR3 protein is CASRQGQYSYEQYF. In nucleotides, the CDR3 is TGTGCCAGCAGGCAGGGACAGTACTCCTACGAGCAGTACTTC. Variable domain in full (rest from reference TRBV7-9 and TRBJ2-7): DTGVSQNPRHKITKRGQNVTFRCDPISEHNRLYWYRQTLGQGPEFLTYFQNEAQLEKSRLLSDRFSAERPKGSFSTLEIQRTEQGDSAMYLCASRQGQYSYEQYFGPGTRLTVT.

The genes are TRBV5-1 and TRBJ2-2, with D tentatively TRBD1 (6 bases). V lost 3 bases and J lost 4, with 13 bases in between. The CDR3 consists of 15 residues. Germline loops: CDR1 SGHRS, CDR2 YFSETQ. The chain's CDR3 is CASSSGHTGTGELFF. The CDR3 region has the DNA TGCGCCAGCAGCTCGGGACATACGGGCACCGGGGAGCTGTTTTTT. Full variable domain (remainder filled in from reference TRBV5-1 and TRBJ2-2): KAGVTQTPRYLIKTRGQQVTLSCSPISGHRSVSWYQQTPGQGLQFLFEYFSETQRNKGNFPGRFSGRQFSNSRSEMNVSTLELGDSALYLCASSSGHTGTGELFFGEGSRLTVL.

The gene calls are TRBV19 and TRBJ1-2; 7 positions agree with TRBD1. J lost 5 bases, V lost 2 bases, and 5 bases had no gene match. Germline V CDR1 and CDR2: LNHDA, SQIVND (reference sequence). The CDR3 consists of 14 residues. The CDR3 coding sequence is TGTGCCAGTAGTATAACCGGGACAGATTATGGCTACACCTTC. The encoded protein is CASSITGTDYGYTF. Drawing the rest from reference TRBV19 and TRBJ1-2, the complete variable domain is DGGITQSPKYLFRKEGQNVTLSCEQNLNHDAMYWYRQDPGQGLRLIYYSQIVNDFQKGDIAEGYSVSREKKESFPLTVTSAQKNPTAFYLCASSITGTDYGYTFGSGTRLTVV.

V and J are TRBV4-3 and TRBJ2-2; TRBD2 aligns across 8 bases. CDR3 size: 17 residues. Germline V gene lookup returns CDR1 LGHNA and CDR2 YSLEER. J was trimmed by 3 bases and V by 1 base; bases with no gene match: 7. The CDR3 DNA sequence: TGCGCCAGCAGCCAAGGTCCCGGGGGGGGACACACCGGGGAGCTGTTTTTT. Translating gives CASSQGPGGGHTGELFF.

The gene calls are TRBV28 and TRBJ2-1, with 12 bases lining up with TRBD2. After removal of 5 bases from V and 4 bases from J, the junction contained 9 bases not matched to a gene. This CDR3 contains 17 residues. Germline V gives CDR1 MDHEN, CDR2 SYDVKM. CDR3: CASSPSGLAGRYNEQFF. Written as DNA, the CDR3 is TGTGCCAGCAGTCCCTCGGGACTAGCGGGTCGTTACAATGAGCAGTTCTTC.

The gene calls are TRBV11-3 and TRBJ2-7, with 9 nucleotides matching TRBD1. The CDR3 loop spans 13 amino acids. CDR1 is SGHNT and CDR2 is YENEEA in the germline V gene. V lost 5 bases, J lost 5 bases, and 4 bases stayed unmatched. CDR3 bases: TGTGCCAGCAGCGCGTGGGACAGGGACGAGCAGTACTTC. Translating gives CASSAWDRDEQYF.

The chain employs TRBV5-6 and TRBJ1-1; maybe TRBD1 (5 bases). Germline CDR1 SGHDT, CDR2 YYEEEE. This CDR3 contains 15 residues. Trimming removed 0 bases from V and 1 base from J, with 10 bases in between. CDR3 protein: CASSLGFRENTEAFF. The CDR3 coding sequence is TGTGCCAGCAGCTTGGGGTTCAGGGAGAACACTGAAGCTTTCTTT. The full variable domain, its missing parts supplied by reference TRBV5-6 and TRBJ1-1, is DAGVTQSPTHLIKTRGQQVTLRCSPKSGHDTVSWYQQALGQGPQFIFQYYEEEERQRGNFPDRFSGHQFPNYSSELNVNALLLGDSALYLCASSLGFRENTEAFFGQGTRLTVV.

The V and J genes are TRBV28 and TRBJ1-1; weak D call: TRBD1 (5 bases). The germline V and J ends were trimmed by 3 bases and 8 bases, with 10 bases remaining between them. CDR3 length: 12 residues. Germline CDR1 is MDHEN and CDR2 is SYDVKM. The CDR3 DNA reads TGTGCCAGCAGTTTGTCGTGGGGCGAAGCTTTCTTT. It is translated as CASSLSWGEAFF.

The chain combines TRBV28 with TRBJ2-2, with a tentative D call TRBD2 (5 bases). Germline V lookup: CDR1 MDHEN, CDR2 SYDVKM. Trimming removed 8 bases at V and 4 bases at J, with 17 bases between. This CDR3 contains 15 residues. CDR3: CASGLLRGFTGELFF. The CDR3 region has the DNA TGTGCCAGCGGGCTTCTCAGAGGGTTCACCGGGGAGCTGTTTTTT. Using reference TRBV28 and TRBJ2-2 for the parts outside the CDR3, the full variable domain is DVKVTQSSRYLVKRTGEKVFLECVQDMDHENMFWYRQDPGLGLRLIYFSYDVKMKEKGDIPEGYSVSREKKERFSLILESASTNQTSMYLCASGLLRGFTGELFFGEGSRLTVL.

The J gene is TRBJ2-7, the V gene TRBV11-2, with 12 bases that match TRBD2. Trimming took 2 bases from V and 5 from J; bases not matched to a gene: 10. Germline V gene data show CDR1 as SGHAT and CDR2 as FQNNGV. The CDR3 sequence is 17 residues long. CDR3 in DNA: TGTGCCAGCAGCTTAAGGCCCCCTAGCGGGGGGGCCCACGAGCAGTACTTC. This codes for CASSLRPPSGGAHEQYF.

The chain is built from TRBV2 and TRBJ2-5, with D unclear. V shed 0 bases and J shed 4 bases, with 6 bases lying between them. The CDR3 spans 13 residues. CDR1 is SNHLY, CDR2 FYNNEI, per germline. The CDR3 region is CASSEAIRETQYF. The DNA of the CDR3 is TGTGCCAGCAGTGAAGCGATTAGAGAGACCCAGTACTTC.

The V call is TRBV20-1, the J call TRBJ1-2, with TRBD1 matching 7 bases. V lost 4 bases to trimming and J lost 4 bases; unmatched junction nucleotides: 9. Germline assignment: CDR1 DFQATT and CDR2 SNEGSKA (reference sequence). This CDR3 region has 14 residues. Written as DNA, the CDR3 is TGCAGTGCTACTGACAGGGCCCTCGGCTATGGCTACACCTTC. Translation gives CSATDRALGYGYTF.